These 19 T cell receptor beta chains share one sample of origin, sequenced in a study of beta chain features in type 1 diabetes. Study-level results: Type 1 diabetes patients showed a moderate but significant shortening of TCRB CDR3s in all four CD4+ subsets.

Expressed TCRB transcripts were sequenced because the entire RNA isolate underwent reverse transcription. Sequencing was performed with immunoSEQ multiplex PCR; in TCRdb, only in-frame clones are kept and a portion is missing. The sample shows about 740,000 clones, around 15% of them seen only once. No antigen has been identified for these receptors. Specimen: naive CD4+ T cells from blood. All receptors come from a man between 18 and 29 years old with type 1 diabetes.

This clone has more than one count but fewer than ten. This chain joins TRBV29-1 and TRBJ1-1, with D uncertain. This CDR3 contains 14 residues. Germline V CDR1 and CDR2: SQVTM, ANQGSEA. Trimming pared 7 bases from V and 5 bases from J, leaving 20 bases between. As DNA, the CDR3 is TGCAGCGCAAGCTTGTCGACCGGGGAGACTGAAGCTTTCTTT. Protein: CSASLSTGETEAFF.

With respect to this clone: Other DNA sequences of this sample code for an identical CDR3. The J gene is TRBJ2-7, the V gene TRBV2, with unresolved D. The germline V and J ends were trimmed by 2 bases and 1 base, with 3 bases remaining between them. CDR1 is SNHLY, CDR2 FYNNEI, per germline. The CDR3 is 12 residues long. The CDR3, as DNA: TGTGCCAGCAGTGAACAGTCCTACGAGCAGTACTTC. Translating gives CASSEQSYEQYF.

This clone was counted only a few times. The chain is built from TRBV28 and TRBJ2-7; 8 positions agree with TRBD1. This CDR3 has 12 residues. Per germline, CDR1 MDHEN and CDR2 SYDVKM. Written as DNA, the CDR3 is TGTGCTACGCAGGGGGCAACCTACGAGCAGTACTTC. Amino acid sequence: CATQGATYEQYF.

The rearrangement links TRBV27 to TRBJ1-2, with D possibly TRBD1 on 5 matching bases. This CDR3 contains 16 residues. In germline, CDR1 is MNHEY, CDR2 SMNVEV (reference sequence). Trimming pared 6 bases from V and 1 base from J, leaving 18 bases between. The CDR3 DNA is TGTGCCAGCAGCCGCAAAACGGGGACGGGTAACTATGGCTACACCTTC. Its translation is CASSRKTGTGNYGYTF.

The CDR3 loop reads CAWGQAGDGYTF. CDR3 bases: TGTGCCTGGGGACAGGCGGGGGATGGCTACACCTTC. The V gene is TRBV30, the J gene TRBJ1-2, with 7 bases that match TRBD1. This CDR3 has 12 amino acids. V lost 5 bases to trimming and J lost 6 bases; unmatched junction nucleotides: 6. Germline assignment: CDR1 GTSNPN and CDR2 SVGIG (reference sequence). Full variable domain (outside the CDR3, taken from reference TRBV30 and TRBJ1-2): SQTIHQWPATLVQPVGSPLSLECTVEGTSNPNLYWYRQAAGRGLQLLFYSVGIGQISSEVPQNLSASRPQDRQFILSSKKLLLSDSGFYLCAWGQAGDGYTFGSGTRLTVV.

The V and J genes are TRBV7-9 and TRBJ1-5; the D is unclear. The V end lost 6 bases, the J end lost 9 bases, and 15 bases lay between the germline ends. Per the germline V gene, CDR1 is SEHNR and CDR2 is FQNEAQ (reference sequence). The CDR3 contains 13 residues. CDR3 nucleotide sequence: TGTGCCAGCAGGGTACTCTGGTGGCTGCCCCAGCATTTT. This codes for CASRVLWWLPQHF.

This chain links TRBV19 with TRBJ2-4; D remains unclear. Trimming took off 5 bases at V and 2 bases at J, with 19 bases between the two ends. Germline CDR1 reads LNHDA; CDR2 reads SQIVND (reference sequence). The CDR3 sequence is 17 residues long. This chain's CDR3 is CASSSPRIRSTKNIQYF. CDR3 nucleotide sequence: TGTGCCAGTAGTTCCCCCCGTATCAGGTCGACCAAAAACATTCAGTACTTC.

In its sample, this clone was seen a few times. This chain joins TRBV7-2 and TRBJ2-5, with a weak D call TRBD2 (5 bases). The CDR3 totals 13 residues. CDR1 and CDR2 from the germline V gene are SGHTA and FQGNSA. The germline V and J ends were trimmed by 3 bases and 2 bases, with 7 bases remaining between them. CDR3: CASSLREQETQYF. In DNA form, the CDR3 reads TGTGCCAGCAGCTTGAGGGAACAAGAGACCCAGTACTTC.

This chain joins TRBV10-2 and TRBJ2-7; D ambiguous. Per germline, CDR1 WSHSY and CDR2 SAAADI. This CDR3 has 15 residues. V lost 4 bases, J lost 4 bases, and 17 bases lay in between. CDR3 nucleotide sequence: TGCGCCAGCAGTGTCTGGCAGACGAGTTCATACGAGCAGTACTTC. Translated, it gives CASSVWQTSSYEQYF.

The chain recombines TRBV2 with TRBJ1-3; D not certain. Trimming removed 4 bases from V and 1 base from J, with 11 bases in between. Germline CDR1 is SNHLY and CDR2 is FYNNEI. The CDR3 is 15 amino acids. The CDR3 loop is CASSAGGGSGNTIYF. The CDR3 DNA follows: TGTGCCAGCAGTGCAGGAGGAGGGTCTGGAAACACCATATATTTT.

This clone was picked up a small number of times. The chain is built from TRBV5-1 and TRBJ1-4, with 8 bases fitting TRBD1. Trimming at V came to 4 bases and at J to 8 bases, leaving 10 bases not matched to a gene. Germline V gene sequence: CDR1 SGHRS, CDR2 YFSETQ. This CDR3 comprises 15 residues. CDR3 sequence (DNA): TGCGCCAGCAGCCAAGGACAGGGCATAGGCGAAAAACTGTTTTTT. Translation gives CASSQGQGIGEKLFF.

This clone was recorded a few times. CDR3 in amino acids: CASSRSGGLSYEQYF. The CDR3, as DNA: TGTGCCAGCTCACGATCGGGGGGCTTATCTTACGAGCAGTACTTC. This sequence joins TRBV18 and TRBJ2-7; TRBD2 is a possible D gene (7 bases). There are 15 residues in the CDR3. CDR1 and CDR2 (germline): KGHSH, LQKENI. V was trimmed by 4 bases and J by 4 bases, leaving 17 bases between them.

The rearrangement uses TRBV5-1 and TRBJ2-6, with D maybe TRBD1 (6 bases). V lost 2 bases to trimming and J lost 6 bases, with 12 bases between them. Germline V gene lookup returns CDR1 SGHRS and CDR2 YFSETQ. This CDR3 is built from 15 residues. CDR3 residues: CASSLGGSSANVLTF. In nucleotides, the CDR3 is TGCGCCAGCAGCTTAGGGGGATCTTCGGCCAACGTCCTGACTTTC.

The chain joins TRBV10-3 to TRBJ1-6; 9 bases align to TRBD1. The CDR3 totals 15 residues. With 6 bases clipped from V and 5 bases from J, the junction kept 5 bases outside the gene matches. Germline CDR1 ENHRY, CDR2 SYGVKD. The CDR3 protein is CAIRGGQGNNSPLHF. The DNA for the CDR3 is TGTGCCATCAGAGGGGGACAGGGAAATAATTCACCCCTCCACTTT.

This clone was counted between two and nine times. The chain joins TRBV6-5 to TRBJ1-4, with a possible D match to TRBD1 (5 bases). The ends were cut back, 6 bases at V and 6 bases at J, with 14 bases in the middle. The CDR3 totals 14 residues. From germline, CDR1 is MNHEY and CDR2 SVGAGI. The CDR3 nucleotides read TGTGCCAGCAGCCGGGGGGTAAGGGATGAAAAACTGTTTTTT. Translating it yields CASSRGVRDEKLFF.

This clone was seen more than once but under ten times. This chain uses TRBV14 with TRBJ1-2; D is undetermined. Germline V gene lookup returns CDR1 SGHDN and CDR2 FVKESK. This CDR3 is built from 15 residues. V was trimmed by 0 bases and J by 0 bases, leaving 8 bases between them. In nucleotides, the CDR3 is TGTGCCAGCAGCCAAGATGGGGAGGCTAACTATGGCTACACCTTC. Translated, it gives CASSQDGEANYGYTF.

The V call is TRBV28, the J call TRBJ2-6, with D unclear. CDR3 length: 13 amino acids. Trimming removed 6 bases from V and 4 bases from J, with 7 bases in between. The germline gives CDR1 MDHEN, CDR2 SYDVKM. In nucleotides, the CDR3 is TGTGCCAGCAGCCGATTGGGGGCCAACGTCCTGACTTTC. Translated: CASSRLGANVLTF.

There are a few counts of this clone. V usage is TRBV5-6 and J usage is TRBJ2-1, with D unclear. V dropped 0 bases and J dropped 9 bases, with 10 bases sitting between them. The CDR3 spans 13 residues. Germline V gene sequence: CDR1 SGHDT, CDR2 YYEEEE. The CDR3 bases are TGTGCCAGCAGCTTGGGTGGGTACGGTGAGCAGTTCTTC. This sequence encodes CASSLGGYGEQFF.

This clone came up a few times. The chain is built from TRBV29-1 and TRBJ2-5, with no clear D. The assigned J gene may be wrong: the sequence end matches TRBJ2-7 better. Germline values: CDR1 SQVTM, CDR2 ANQGSEA. The CDR3 has 15 residues. CDR3 sequence reads: CSVELLKESSYEQYF. The DNA of the CDR3 is TGCAGCGTTGAATTGCTCAAGGAGTCCTCCTACGAGCAGTACTTC.